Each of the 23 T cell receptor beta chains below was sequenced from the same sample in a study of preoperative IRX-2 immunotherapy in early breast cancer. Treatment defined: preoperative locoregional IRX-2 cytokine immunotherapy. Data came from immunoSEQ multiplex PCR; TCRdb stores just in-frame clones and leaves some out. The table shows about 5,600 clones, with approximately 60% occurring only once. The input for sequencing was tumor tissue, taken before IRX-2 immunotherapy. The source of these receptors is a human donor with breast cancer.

As DNA, the CDR3 is TGTGCCAGCTCAGCCGACAGGGGGCTAGGTTCACCCCTCCACTTT. Translated, it gives CASSADRGLGSPLHF. This chain uses TRBV18 with TRBJ1-6, with TRBD1 identical over 10 bases. V lost 5 bases and J lost 9; bases outside the gene matches: 7. Germline V lookup: CDR1 KGHSH, CDR2 LQKENI. There are 15 residues in the CDR3.

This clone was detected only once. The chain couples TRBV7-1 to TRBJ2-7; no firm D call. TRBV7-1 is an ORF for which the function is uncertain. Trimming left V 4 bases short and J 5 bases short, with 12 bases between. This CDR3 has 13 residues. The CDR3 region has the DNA TGTGCCAGCAGCTTAGGGTTAGACCACGAGCAGTACTTC. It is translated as CASSLGLDHEQYF.

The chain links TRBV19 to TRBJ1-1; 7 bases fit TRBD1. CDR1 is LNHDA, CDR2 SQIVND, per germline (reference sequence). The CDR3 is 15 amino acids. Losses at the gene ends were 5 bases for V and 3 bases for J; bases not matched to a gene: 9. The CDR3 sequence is CASSFEDRRDTEAFF. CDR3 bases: TGTGCCAGTAGTTTTGAGGACAGGCGGGACACTGAAGCTTTCTTT. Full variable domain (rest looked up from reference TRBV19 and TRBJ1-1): DGGITQSPKYLFRKEGQNVTLSCEQNLNHDAMYWYRQDPGQGLRLIYYSQIVNDFQKGDIAEGYSVSREKKESFPLTVTSAQKNPTAFYLCASSFEDRRDTEAFFGQGTRLTVV.

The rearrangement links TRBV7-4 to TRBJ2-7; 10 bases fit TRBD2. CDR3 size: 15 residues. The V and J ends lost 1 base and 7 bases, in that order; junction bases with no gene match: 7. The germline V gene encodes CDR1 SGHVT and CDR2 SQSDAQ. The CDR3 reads CASSLVAAGGIEQYF. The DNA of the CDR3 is TGTGCCAGCAGCTTAGTCGCAGCGGGAGGGATTGAGCAGTACTTC.

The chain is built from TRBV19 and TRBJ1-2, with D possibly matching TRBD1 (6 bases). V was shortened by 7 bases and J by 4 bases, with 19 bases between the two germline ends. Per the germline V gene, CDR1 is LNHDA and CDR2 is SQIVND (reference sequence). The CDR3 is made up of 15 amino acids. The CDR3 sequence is CASTLGQLDSYGYTF. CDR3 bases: TGTGCCAGTACCCTCGGACAGCTTGATAGCTATGGCTACACCTTC.

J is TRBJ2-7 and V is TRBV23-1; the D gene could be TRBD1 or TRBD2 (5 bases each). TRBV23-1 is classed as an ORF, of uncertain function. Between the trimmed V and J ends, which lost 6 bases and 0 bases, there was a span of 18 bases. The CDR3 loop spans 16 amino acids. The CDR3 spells CASSQDLGDSSYEQYF. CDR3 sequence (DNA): TGCGCCAGCAGCCAAGATCTGGGAGACAGCTCCTACGAGCAGTACTTC.

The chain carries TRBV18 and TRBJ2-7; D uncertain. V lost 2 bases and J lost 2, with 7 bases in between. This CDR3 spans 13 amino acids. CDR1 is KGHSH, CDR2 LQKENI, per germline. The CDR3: CASSPAAAYEQYF. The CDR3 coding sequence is TGTGCCAGCTCACCAGCGGCCGCCTACGAGCAGTACTTC. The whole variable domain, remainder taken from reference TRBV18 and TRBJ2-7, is NAGVMQNPRHLVRRRGQEARLRCSPMKGHSHVYWYRQLPEEGLKFMVYLQKENIIDESGMPKERFSAEFPKEGPSILRIQQVVRGDSAAYFCASSPAAAYEQYFGPGTRLTVT.

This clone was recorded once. Here the CDR3 reads CASSQDGPRKGNEQFF. The CDR3 bases are TGTGCCAGCAGCCAAGATGGGCCCAGGAAAGGGAATGAGCAGTTCTTC. The chain recombines TRBV14 with TRBJ2-1; D is undetermined. Trimming removed 0 bases at V and 7 bases at J, with 16 bases between. Germline assignment: CDR1 SGHDN and CDR2 FVKESK. This CDR3 is 16 amino acids long.

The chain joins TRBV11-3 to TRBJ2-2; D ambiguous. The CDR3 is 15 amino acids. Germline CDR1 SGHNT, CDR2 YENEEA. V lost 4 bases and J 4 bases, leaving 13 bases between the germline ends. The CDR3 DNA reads TGTGCCAGCAGCTCCCCCAAAGGCGGCACCGGGGAGCTGTTTTTT. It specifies CASSSPKGGTGELFF. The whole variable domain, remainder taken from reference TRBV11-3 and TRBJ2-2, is EAGVVQSPRYKIIEKKQPVAFWCNPISGHNTLYWYLQNLGQGPELLIRYENEEAVDDSQLPKDRFSAERLKGVDSTLKIQPAELGDSAVYLCASSSPKGGTGELFFGEGSRLTVL.

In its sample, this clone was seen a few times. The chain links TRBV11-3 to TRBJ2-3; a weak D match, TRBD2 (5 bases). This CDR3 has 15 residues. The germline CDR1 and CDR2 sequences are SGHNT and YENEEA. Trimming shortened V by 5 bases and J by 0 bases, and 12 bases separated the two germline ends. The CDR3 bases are TGTGCCAGCAGCCCCGACTACCTCAGCACAGATACGCAGTATTTT. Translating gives CASSPDYLSTDTQYF.

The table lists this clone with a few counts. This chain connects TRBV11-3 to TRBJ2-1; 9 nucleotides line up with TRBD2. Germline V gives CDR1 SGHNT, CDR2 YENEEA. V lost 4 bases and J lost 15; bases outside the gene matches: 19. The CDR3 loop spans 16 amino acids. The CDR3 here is CASSSRGGLAGHLLFF. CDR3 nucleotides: TGTGCCAGCAGCTCTCGGGGAGGGCTAGCGGGACACCTTTTGTTCTTC.

The CDR3 coding sequence is TGTGCCTGGAGACAGGCCGTTCTTTATGGCTACACCTTC. It specifies CAWRQAVLYGYTF. The rearrangement uses TRBV30 and TRBJ1-2, with a weak D call TRBD1 (5 bases). From germline, CDR1 is GTSNPN and CDR2 SVGIG (reference sequence). Trimming cost V 3 bases and J 5 bases, with 13 bases left between them. This CDR3 has 13 residues. The variable domain in full, completed from reference TRBV30 and TRBJ1-2, reads SQTIHQWPATLVQPVGSPLSLECTVEGTSNPNLYWYRQAAGRGLQLLFYSVGIGQISSEVPQNLSASRPQDRQFILSSKKLLLSDSGFYLCAWRQAVLYGYTFGSGTRLTVV.

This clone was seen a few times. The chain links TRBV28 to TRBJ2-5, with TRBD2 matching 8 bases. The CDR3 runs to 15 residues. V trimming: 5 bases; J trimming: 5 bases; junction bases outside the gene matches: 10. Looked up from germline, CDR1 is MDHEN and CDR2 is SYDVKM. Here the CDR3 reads CASSPPRTSRETQYF. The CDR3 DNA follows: TGTGCCAGCAGTCCGCCCCGGACTAGCCGGGAGACCCAGTACTTC.

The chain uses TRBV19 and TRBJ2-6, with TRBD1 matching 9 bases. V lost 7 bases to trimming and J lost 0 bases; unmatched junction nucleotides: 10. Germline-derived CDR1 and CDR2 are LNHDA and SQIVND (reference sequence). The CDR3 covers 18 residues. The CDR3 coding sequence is TGTGCCAGTATTGACCTGGGACAGGGCCTCTCTGGGGCCAACGTCCTGACTTTC. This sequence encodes CASIDLGQGLSGANVLTF.

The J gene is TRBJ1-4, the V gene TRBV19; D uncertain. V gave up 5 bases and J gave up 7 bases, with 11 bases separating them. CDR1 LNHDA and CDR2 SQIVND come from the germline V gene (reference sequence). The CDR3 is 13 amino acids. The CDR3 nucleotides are TGTGCCAGTAGTGAGGAGGGCGGTGAAAAACTGTTTTTT. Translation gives CASSEEGGEKLFF.

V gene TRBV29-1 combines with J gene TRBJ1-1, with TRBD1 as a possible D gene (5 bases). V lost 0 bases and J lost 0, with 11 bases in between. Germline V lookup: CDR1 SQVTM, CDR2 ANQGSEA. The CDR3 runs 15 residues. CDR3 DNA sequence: TGCAGCGTTGAAGATCGGACAATCTTGAACACTGAAGCTTTCTTT. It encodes CSVEDRTILNTEAFF.

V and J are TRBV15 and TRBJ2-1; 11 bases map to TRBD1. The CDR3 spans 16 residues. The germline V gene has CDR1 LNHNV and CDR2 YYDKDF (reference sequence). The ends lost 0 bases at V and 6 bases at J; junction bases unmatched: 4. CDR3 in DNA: TGTGCCACCAGCAGAGAGGACAGGGGGCTTAGCAATGAGCAGTTCTTC. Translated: CATSREDRGLSNEQFF.

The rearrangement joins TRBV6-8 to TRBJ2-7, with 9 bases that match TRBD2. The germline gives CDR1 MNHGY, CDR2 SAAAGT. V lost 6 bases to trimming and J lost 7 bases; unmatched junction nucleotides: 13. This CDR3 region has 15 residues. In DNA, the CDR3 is TGTGCCAGCAGCCCTCCGGCGGGAGGGCCGGTGGAGCAGTACTTC. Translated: CASSPPAGGPVEQYF.

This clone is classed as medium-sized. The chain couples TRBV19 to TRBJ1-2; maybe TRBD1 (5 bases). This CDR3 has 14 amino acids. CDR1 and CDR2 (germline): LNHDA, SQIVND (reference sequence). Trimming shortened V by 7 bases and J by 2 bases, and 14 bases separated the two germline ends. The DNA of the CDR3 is TGTGCCAGTAAAGACAGCGCTCTCAACTATGGCTACACCTTC. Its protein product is CASKDSALNYGYTF.

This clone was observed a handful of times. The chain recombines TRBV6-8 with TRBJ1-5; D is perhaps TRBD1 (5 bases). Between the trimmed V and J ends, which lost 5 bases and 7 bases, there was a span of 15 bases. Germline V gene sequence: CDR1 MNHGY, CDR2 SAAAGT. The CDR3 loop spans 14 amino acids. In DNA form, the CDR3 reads TGTGCCAGCAGTCGGCCAGGGATAGAACAGCCCCAGCATTTT. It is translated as CASSRPGIEQPQHF.

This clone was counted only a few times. CDR3 nucleotide sequence: TGTGCCAGCTCACCACGAAGGGACAGGGGAGCGCATACGCAGTATTTT. Amino acid sequence: CASSPRRDRGAHTQYF. The chain uses TRBV18 and TRBJ2-3, with 10 positions matching TRBD1. The CDR3 is 16 amino acids. Germline V gene data show CDR1 as KGHSH and CDR2 as LQKENI. The V and J ends lost 1 base and 7 bases, in that order; junction bases with no gene match: 8.

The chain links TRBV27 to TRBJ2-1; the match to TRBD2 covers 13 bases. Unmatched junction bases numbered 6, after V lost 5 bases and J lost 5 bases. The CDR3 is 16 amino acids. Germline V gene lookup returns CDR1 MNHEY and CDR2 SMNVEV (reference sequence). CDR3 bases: TGTGCCAGCAGTCCGGGACTAGCGGGACGTAACAATGAGCAGTTCTTC. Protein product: CASSPGLAGRNNEQFF.

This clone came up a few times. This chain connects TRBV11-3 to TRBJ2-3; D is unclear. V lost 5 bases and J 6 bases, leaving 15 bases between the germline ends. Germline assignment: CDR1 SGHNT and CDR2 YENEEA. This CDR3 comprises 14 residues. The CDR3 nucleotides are TGTGCCAGCAGCAAGCAGGTCCCCGCCGATACGCAGTATTTT. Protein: CASSKQVPADTQYF.